This T cell receptor (beta chain) came from a study of blood T cells in healthy people across ages. Combining a sample-barcoded 5' primer with a J-beta primer mix, a second PCR ran for roughly 7 to 11 cycles. MiXCR, applied by TCRdb to the 5' RACE reads, yields one record per CDR3 protein. The data show about 1.5 million distinct CDR3 sequences, about 45% seen once. V lost 4 bases to trimming and J lost 7 bases, with 17 bases between them. The CDR3 covers 14 residues. What was sequenced was blood. This chain uses TRBV12-3 or TRBV12-4 with TRBJ2-7; D not certain. The sequence was obtained from a young woman in good health. The CDR3 spells CASSYPLSYNEQYF. DNA of the CDR3: TGTGCCAGCAGTTACCCTCTCTCCTACAATGAGCAGTACTTC.